The sequence of this T cell receptor (beta chain) was determined in a study of regulatory T cells in long-lasting Graves disease. The V gene's germline CDR1 is LNHDA and CDR2 SQIVND (reference sequence). Between the trimmed V and J ends, which lost 2 bases and 5 bases, there was a span of 10 bases. The CDR3 totals 13 residues. This clonotype was picked up many times. Time point here: newly diagnosed GD, antithyroid drugs for less than 3 months. RNA from PBMCs was the source of the TCR library. HTBI primers from iRepertoire and Arm-PCR of CDR3 regions yielded the TCR beta libraries. TCRdb analysed the multiplex PCR reads with MiXCR anew, one entry per CDR3 protein. The sample has around 480,000 distinct CDR3 sequences; around 15% are singletons. These sequences were also reported in another study, on T cells in Graves' hyperthyroidism and ophthalmopathy.

Sample: peripheral blood mononuclear cells (PBMCs), taken at new diagnosis, from a patient treated with antithyroid drugs. The chain uses TRBV19 and TRBJ2-7; TRBD2 is a possible D gene (6 bases). This receptor was obtained from a man in his forties or fifties with Graves disease. The CDR3 DNA is TGTGCCAGTAGTATATCCGCGGGAAACGAGCAGTACTTC. It encodes CASSISAGNEQYF.